This T cell receptor (beta chain) was identified during a study of blood T cells in healthy people across ages. This CDR3 is 15 amino acids long. CDR1 is SGHTA, CDR2 FQGNSA, per germline. The germline V and J ends were trimmed by 6 bases and 0 bases, with 11 bases remaining between them. As regards this clonotype: Its antigen is still unknown.

Sample-barcoded 5' priming and a J-beta primer mix drove a second PCR of roughly 6 to 12 cycles. TCRdb recomputed calls from the 5' RACE reads with MiXCR, one row per CDR3 protein. Among about 780,000 distinct CDR3 sequences listed, about 47% were seen once. General study points: More naive CD4+ cells and higher diversity were found in long-lived than in aged donors.

Sequenced material: blood. The V call is TRBV7-2, the J call TRBJ2-2; D may be TRBD1 (6 bases). This clonotype was sampled from an elderly man in good health. CDR3: CASSRTATNTGELFF. CDR3 DNA sequence: TGTGCCAGCAGTAGGACAGCTACGAACACCGGGGAGCTGTTTTTT.